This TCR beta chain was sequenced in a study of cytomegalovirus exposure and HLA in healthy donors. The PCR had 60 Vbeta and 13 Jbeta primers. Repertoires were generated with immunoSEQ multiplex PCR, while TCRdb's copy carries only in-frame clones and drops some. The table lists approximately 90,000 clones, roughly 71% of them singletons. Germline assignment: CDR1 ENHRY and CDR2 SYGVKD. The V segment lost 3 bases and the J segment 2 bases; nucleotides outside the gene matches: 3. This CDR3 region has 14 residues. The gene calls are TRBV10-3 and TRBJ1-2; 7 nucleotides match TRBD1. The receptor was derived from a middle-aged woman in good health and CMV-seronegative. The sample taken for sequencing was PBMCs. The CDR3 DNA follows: TGTGCCATCAGTGACCGACAGGGAAACTATGGCTACACCTTC. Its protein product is CAISDRQGNYGYTF.